Listed below are T cell receptor beta chains from one sample, sequenced in a study of blood T cell repertoires in COVID-19. Assay: immunoSEQ multiplex PCR; the TCRdb copy retains only in-frame clones and omits some. The data hold about 240,000 clones, with 70% to 90% observed a single time. The sequenced sample consisted of peripheral blood. These receptors were collected from a man aged 50 to 60 with COVID-19, enrolled during active disease. Both conserved end residues are trimmed from each CDR3. D genes are given only for firm matches.

>TRBV18|NA
ASSRSSYEQY
>TRBV18|TRBD1
ASSPRDSEAF
>TRBV7-9|NA
ASSLGSRGNSPLH
>TRBV24-1|TRBD1
AAQGDGNQPQH
>TRBV24-1|NA
ATKSFGRKHALSGEAEQY
>TRBV6-5|NA
ASKPGLNTYEQY
>TRBV6-2/TRBV6-3|TRBD1
ASSPPYRGLNQPQH
>TRBV7-2|NA
ASSLGNRDYGYT
>TRBV10-3|NA
AISPYGQLEAF
>TRBV7-9|TRBD1
ASSLSGTGVEQY
>TRBV4-1|TRBD1
ASSHSRGQGEDEQY
>TRBV5-1|TRBD2
ASSPTPGLAGGDTQY
>TRBV9|NA
ASSVDRGAHEQY
>TRBV5-1|NA
ASSQTRANTQY
>TRBV19|TRBD1
ASSIGQVSTNEKLF